The text below deals with one TCR beta chain. The entry originates in a study of preoperative IRX-2 immunotherapy in early breast cancer. The treatment is: preoperative locoregional IRX-2 cytokine immunotherapy. Samples came from a phase Ib trial of preoperative locoregional IRX-2 cytokine immunotherapy. The data were produced by immunoSEQ multiplex PCR, yet TCRdb's version contains in-frame clones alone and is incomplete. This repertoire shows some 59,000 clones, roughly 94% found once; its top ten account for around 1.7%. CDR3 length: 13 residues. CDR1 and CDR2 from the germline V gene are SGHTA and FQGTGA. The V gene lost 5 bases and the J gene lost 6 bases, with 8 bases spanning the gap.

The chain carries TRBV7-3 and TRBJ1-6, with unresolved D. This specimen was collected from a patient treated with IRX-2 immunotherapy. The receptor was isolated from a human donor with breast cancer. The CDR3 sequence is CASSGDGNSPLHF. CDR3 nucleotide sequence: TGTGCCAGCAGCGGCGACGGTAATTCACCCCTCCACTTT.